The 29 T cell receptor beta chains below all came from one sample that was sequenced in a study of identical twins. A single record per CDR3 protein comes from TCRdb applying MiXCR to the 5' RACE reads. The data contain 240,000 or so distinct CDR3 sequences, roughly 7% of them singletons. These data were also filed under a second study, of yellow fever vaccine responses in identical twins.

The source material was memory (CD45RO+) T cells sorted from blood. Every receptor here comes from a woman younger than 30 in good health.

Ten or more counts support this clonotype. The J gene is TRBJ2-7, the V gene TRBV4-2; 11 nucleotides agree with TRBD2. V dropped 0 bases and J dropped 2; count of bases not matched to a gene: 3. From germline, CDR1 is LGHNA and CDR2 YNFKEQ. The CDR3 consists of 16 residues. CDR3 sequence reads: CASSQDTSGSPYEQYF. Here the CDR3 DNA reads TGTGCCAGCAGCCAAGATACTAGCGGGAGTCCCTACGAGCAGTACTTC.

This clonotype was seen ten or more times. The chain joins TRBV24-1 to TRBJ2-1; D ambiguous. The CDR3 extends over 15 amino acids. Deletions cut 3 bases from V and 5 bases from J, with 13 bases between. Germline CDR1 and CDR2: KGHDR and SFDVKD. In DNA, the CDR3 is TGTGCCACCAGTGATCCCATTCGGGCTGACAATGAGCAGTTCTTC. As protein: CATSDPIRADNEQFF.

This rearrangement joins TRBV5-1 to TRBJ1-6; possibly TRBD1 for D (6 bases). The CDR3 runs to 16 residues. Trimming removed 3 bases at V and 10 bases at J, with 20 bases between. Germline values: CDR1 SGHRS, CDR2 YFSETQ. The CDR3 loop is CASSYRDRGEGSPLHF. The DNA for the CDR3 is TGCGCCAGCAGCTACAGGGACCGGGGAGAGGGCTCACCCCTCCACTTT.

As concerns this clonotype: Relative to the germline gene, one junction end is altered; a read error may explain this. The rearrangement uses TRBV5-1 and TRBJ2-3, with D possibly matching TRBD2 (5 bases). Germline loops: CDR1 SGHRS, CDR2 YFSETQ. CDR3 size: 13 residues. As DNA, the CDR3 is TGCGCCAGCAGCGCACGGGGTACAGATACGCGGTATTTT. Translated, it gives CASSARGTDTRYF.

This clonotype was detected ten times or more. This rearrangement joins TRBV5-1 to TRBJ2-7; weak D call: TRBD1 (6 bases). The CDR3 totals 14 residues. V was trimmed by 2 bases and J by 2 bases, leaving 11 bases between them. Germline lookup yields CDR1 SGHRS and CDR2 YFSETQ. CDR3 residues: CASSFDQGTYEQYF. The CDR3, as DNA: TGCGCCAGCAGCTTCGACCAGGGGACCTACGAGCAGTACTTC. The full variable domain, its missing parts supplied by reference TRBV5-1 and TRBJ2-7, is KAGVTQTPRYLIKTRGQQVTLSCSPISGHRSVSWYQQTPGQGLQFLFEYFSETQRNKGNFPGRFSGRQFSNSRSEMNVSTLELGDSALYLCASSFDQGTYEQYFGPGTRLTVT.

This clonotype was seen only a few times. This rearrangement joins TRBV3-1 to TRBJ2-6, with TRBD1 as a possible D gene (5 bases). CDR1 and CDR2 from the germline V gene are LGHDT and YNNKEL (reference sequence). The CDR3 length is 15 residues. Trimming removed 4 bases from V and 1 base from J, with 8 bases in between. The CDR3 spells CASSLRASGANVLTF. CDR3 nucleotide sequence: TGTGCCAGCAGCCTCAGGGCGTCTGGGGCCAACGTCCTGACTTTC.

This clonotype was seen many times. V usage is TRBV7-6 and J usage is TRBJ2-1; D gene unclear. CDR3 length: 14 amino acids. The V and J ends lost 8 bases and 6 bases respectively, with 17 bases between them. Germline-derived CDR1 and CDR2 are SGHVS and FNYEAQ. CDR3 bases: TGTGCCAGCCACCCTATGACGACAATCAATGAGCAGTTCTTC. Translation gives CASHPMTTINEQFF.

The sample holds a few counts of this clonotype. The genes are TRBV3-1 and TRBJ2-6; 8 bases are a match to TRBD2. Germline V gives CDR1 LGHDT, CDR2 YNNKEL (reference sequence). The CDR3 loop spans 18 amino acids. V lost 4 bases and J lost 0; bases outside the gene matches: 8. CDR3 nucleotides: TGTGCCAGCAGCCCCCTCGGGGGGGGGAGCTCTGGGGCCAACGTCCTGACTTTC. Its protein is CASSPLGGGSSGANVLTF.

There are many counts of this clonotype. V usage is TRBV5-1 and J usage is TRBJ2-1; 12 bases match TRBD2. The CDR3 loop spans 21 amino acids. J was trimmed by 0 bases and V by 0 bases; bases with no gene match: 13. CDR1 is SGHRS and CDR2 is YFSETQ in the germline V gene. DNA for the CDR3: TGCGCCAGCAGCTTGGGACAGGGACTAGCGGGTTCCCTTAGCTCCTACAATGAGCAGTTCTTC. Its protein is CASSLGQGLAGSLSSYNEQFF. The whole variable domain, filled in from reference TRBV5-1 and TRBJ2-1, reads KAGVTQTPRYLIKTRGQQVTLSCSPISGHRSVSWYQQTPGQGLQFLFEYFSETQRNKGNFPGRFSGRQFSNSRSEMNVSTLELGDSALYLCASSLGQGLAGSLSSYNEQFFGPGTRLTVL.

This clonotype was found a few times. The chain uses TRBV20-1 and TRBJ2-1; 11 nucleotides agree with TRBD2. In germline, CDR1 is DFQATT, CDR2 SNEGSKA (reference sequence). The V segment lost 8 bases and the J segment 9 bases; nucleotides outside the gene matches: 6. The CDR3 totals 12 residues. The CDR3 DNA reads as TGCAGTCTTAGCGGGAGGGCCACTGAGCAGTTCTTC. Translated: CSLSGRATEQFF.

This clonotype was recorded many times. The chain recombines TRBV29-1 with TRBJ2-3, with TRBD1 as a possible D gene (6 bases). The germline gives CDR1 SQVTM, CDR2 ANQGSEA. Trimming cost V 2 bases and J 0 bases, with 9 bases left between them. This CDR3 comprises 14 residues. This CDR3 is CSVETGHSTDTQYF. The CDR3, as DNA: TGCAGCGTTGAAACGGGACATAGCACAGATACGCAGTATTTT.

This clonotype was seen ten or more times. V gene TRBV7-8 combines with J gene TRBJ2-3, with D perhaps assigned TRBD1 or TRBD2 (5 bases each). The germline V gene encodes CDR1 SGHVS and CDR2 FQNEAQ. The CDR3 consists of 14 residues. V was cut by 5 bases and J by 0 bases, with 9 bases left in between. CDR3 amino acids: CASSPGPSTDTQYF. The CDR3 DNA reads as TGTGCCAGCAGCCCGGGACCCAGCACAGATACGCAGTATTTT.

This clonotype has a handful of counts. V is TRBV7-2 and J is TRBJ2-7; D tentatively fits TRBD1 or TRBD2 (6 bases each). This CDR3 has 15 amino acids. The ends were cut back, 5 bases at V and 5 bases at J, with 19 bases in the middle. Germline assignment: CDR1 SGHTA and CDR2 FQGNSA. The CDR3, as DNA: TGTGCCAGCAGCGAGGGTAGGGGGAGGTCCCACGAGCAGTACTTC. Its protein is CASSEGRGRSHEQYF.

This clonotype came up a few times. The genes are TRBV20-1 and TRBJ2-1; 8 nucleotides align to TRBD2. This CDR3 comprises 15 residues. CDR1 is DFQATT, CDR2 SNEGSKA, per germline (reference sequence). The J segment lost 11 bases and the V segment lost 5 bases, leaving 17 bases of the junction unmatched. The CDR3 coding sequence is TGCAGTGCTGGCTTCCCCCGGGGGGGAAAGGCCCAGCAGTTCTTC. It is translated as CSAGFPRGGKAQQFF.

A few counts support this clonotype. The chain joins TRBV12-5 to TRBJ2-7, with TRBD2 matching 8 bases. V was clipped by 5 bases and J by 5 bases; unmatched bases: 8. The CDR3 has 14 residues. Per the germline V gene, CDR1 is LGHNT and CDR2 is FRNRAP. The CDR3 sequence is CASGPRGGHHEQYF. In nucleotides, the CDR3 is TGTGCTAGTGGTCCTCGCGGGGGGCATCACGAGCAGTACTTC.

There are many counts of this clonotype. V gene TRBV5-1 combines with J gene TRBJ2-5; D unclear. This CDR3 has 16 residues. CDR1 SGHRS and CDR2 YFSETQ come from the germline V gene. V was cut by 0 bases and J by 4 bases, with 16 bases left in between. CDR3 loop: CASSLEGRAVPETQYF. For the CDR3, the DNA is TGCGCCAGCAGCTTGGAAGGTCGGGCGGTTCCAGAGACCCAGTACTTC.

The sample holds many counts of this clonotype. The J gene is TRBJ2-7, the V gene TRBV5-1, with D hard to call. This CDR3 has 11 amino acids. Germline CDR1 and CDR2: SGHRS and YFSETQ. The ends were cut back, 5 bases at V and 3 bases at J, with 6 bases in the middle. The CDR3 is CASSLDYEQYF. CDR3 DNA: TGCGCCAGCAGTCTGGACTACGAGCAGTACTTC.

This sequence joins TRBV12-5 and TRBJ1-2, with TRBD1 matching 9 bases. Germline V lookup: CDR1 LGHNT, CDR2 FRNRAP. CDR3 length equals 14 residues. The V gene end was trimmed by 5 bases and the J gene end by 5 bases; junction bases not matched to a gene: 6. CDR3 DNA sequence: TGTGCTAGTGGTCGGACAGGGGATGTGTATGGCTACACCTTC. This sequence encodes CASGRTGDVYGYTF.

A few counts support this clonotype. J is TRBJ2-1 and V is TRBV11-2, with a weak D call TRBD1 (6 bases). This CDR3 contains 15 residues. V was cut by 5 bases and J by 5 bases, with 16 bases left in between. Germline CDR1 reads SGHAT; CDR2 reads FQNNGV. CDR3 nucleotides: TGTGCCAGCAGCCGCTGGGGGCAAAGGGACAATGAGCAGTTCTTC. Protein: CASSRWGQRDNEQFF.

This chain joins TRBV4-1 and TRBJ2-1; D not certain. CDR1 is MGHRA and CDR2 is YSYEKL in the germline V gene. The V end was cut by 3 bases, the J end by 2 bases, with 14 bases between. The CDR3 contains 16 residues. In DNA, the CDR3 is TGCGCCAGCAGCCATTTGGATATTCTAACCTACAATGAGCAGTTCTTC. Its protein is CASSHLDILTYNEQFF.

The table lists this clonotype with a few counts. The V call is TRBV12-3 or TRBV12-4, the J call TRBJ1-5; D is unresolved. V was trimmed by 3 bases and J by 2 bases, leaving 11 bases between them. There are 15 residues in the CDR3. DNA of the CDR3: TGTGCCAGCAGTTTTAGTCAGTTTGGCAATCAGCCCCAGCATTTT. This sequence encodes CASSFSQFGNQPQHF.

At least ten counts were recorded for this clonotype. The V and J genes are TRBV12-3 or TRBV12-4 and TRBJ1-2, with unresolved D. CDR3 size: 11 residues. Trimming shortened V by 3 bases and J by 5 bases, and 4 bases separated the two germline ends. The CDR3 is CASSLSYGYTF. The CDR3 DNA reads TGTGCCAGCAGTTTGTCATATGGCTACACCTTC.

This clonotype was recorded at least ten times. V usage is TRBV2 and J usage is TRBJ1-3, with D uncertain. Between the trimmed V and J ends, which lost 7 bases and 0 bases, there was a span of 10 bases. CDR3 size: 14 residues. Germline V gives CDR1 SNHLY, CDR2 FYNNEI. The CDR3 region is CASTRESSGNTIYF. The CDR3 DNA reads as TGTGCCAGCACACGGGAAAGCTCTGGAAACACCATATATTTT.

This clonotype was counted a few times. The CDR3 reads CSANAPFRGGTDTQYF. The CDR3 DNA follows: TGCAGTGCTAACGCTCCCTTCAGGGGAGGCACAGATACGCAGTATTTT. This chain connects TRBV20-1 to TRBJ2-3; TRBD1 is a possible D gene (6 bases). Trimming took 4 bases from V and 1 from J, leaving 18 bases between them. This CDR3 comprises 16 residues. Per germline, CDR1 DFQATT and CDR2 SNEGSKA (reference sequence).

This clonotype was detected a few times. The DNA for the CDR3 is TGTGCCAGCAGCTCGAGACTTGGGGCTGAGCAGTTCTTC. This encodes CASSSRLGAEQFF. The V call is TRBV7-9, the J call TRBJ2-1; maybe TRBD1 (5 bases). Trimming removed 4 bases at V and 9 bases at J, with 13 bases between. CDR1 SEHNR and CDR2 FQNEAQ come from the germline V gene (reference sequence). CDR3 length equals 13 residues.

The chain combines TRBV7-9 with TRBJ2-6, with TRBD2 matching over 7 bases. Germline trimming cut 4 bases from V and 4 bases from J; bases unmatched to any gene: 1. The CDR3 loop spans 14 amino acids. Germline assignment: CDR1 SEHNR and CDR2 FQNEAQ (reference sequence). CDR3 sequence reads: CASSWEGGANVLTF. CDR3 nucleotide sequence: TGTGCCAGCAGCTGGGAGGGAGGGGCCAACGTCCTGACTTTC.

Ten or more counts support this clonotype. V and J are TRBV12-3 or TRBV12-4 and TRBJ1-6; unclear D gene. The CDR3 covers 15 residues. The V end was cut by 8 bases, the J end by 5 bases, with 16 bases between. CDR3 amino acids: CASRAPFGNNSPLHF. CDR3 DNA: TGTGCCAGCCGCGCCCCCTTTGGCAATAATTCACCCCTCCACTTT.

This clonotype was counted ten times or more. The genes are TRBV12-3 or TRBV12-4 and TRBJ2-1; D not certain. V lost 6 bases to trimming and J lost 9 bases, with 15 bases between them. The CDR3 loop spans 13 amino acids. The CDR3 DNA sequence: TGTGCCAGCAGCTTCAAGGCAGGCGGTGAGCAGTTCTTC. It specifies CASSFKAGGEQFF.

The genes are TRBV5-5 and TRBJ1-1; D not certain. The V gene's germline CDR1 is SGHKS and CDR2 YYEKEE (reference sequence). Trimming removed 3 bases from V and 2 bases from J, with 14 bases in between. CDR3 length equals 15 residues. The CDR3 nucleotides are TGTGCCAGCAGCTGGGATTACGCAGCAAACACTGAAGCTTTCTTT. As protein: CASSWDYAANTEAFF.